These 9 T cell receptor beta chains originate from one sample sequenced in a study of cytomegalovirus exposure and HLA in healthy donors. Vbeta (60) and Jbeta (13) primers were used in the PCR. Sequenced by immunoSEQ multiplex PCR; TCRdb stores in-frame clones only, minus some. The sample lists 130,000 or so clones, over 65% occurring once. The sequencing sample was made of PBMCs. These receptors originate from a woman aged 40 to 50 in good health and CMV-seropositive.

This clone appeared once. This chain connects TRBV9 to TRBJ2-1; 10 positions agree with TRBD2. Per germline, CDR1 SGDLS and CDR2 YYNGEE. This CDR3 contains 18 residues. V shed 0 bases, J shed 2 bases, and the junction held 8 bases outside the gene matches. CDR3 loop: CASSVDPSGRTTYNEQFF. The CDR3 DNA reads TGTGCCAGCAGCGTAGATCCTAGCGGGAGAACAACCTACAATGAGCAGTTCTTC.

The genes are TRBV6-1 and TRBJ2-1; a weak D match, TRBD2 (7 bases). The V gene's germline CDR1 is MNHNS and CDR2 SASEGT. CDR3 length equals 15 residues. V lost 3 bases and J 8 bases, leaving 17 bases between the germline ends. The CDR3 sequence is CASSEAGASIDEQFF. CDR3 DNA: TGTGCCAGCAGTGAGGCGGGGGCCTCGATCGATGAGCAGTTCTTC.

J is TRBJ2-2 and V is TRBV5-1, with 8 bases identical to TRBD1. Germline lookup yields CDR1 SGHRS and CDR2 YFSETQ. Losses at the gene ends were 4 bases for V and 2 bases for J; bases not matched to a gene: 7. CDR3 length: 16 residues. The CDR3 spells CASSPGQALNTGELFF. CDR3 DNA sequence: TGCGCCAGCAGCCCGGGACAGGCTCTAAACACCGGGGAGCTGTTTTTT. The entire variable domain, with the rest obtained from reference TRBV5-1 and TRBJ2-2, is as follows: KAGVTQTPRYLIKTRGQQVTLSCSPISGHRSVSWYQQTPGQGLQFLFEYFSETQRNKGNFPGRFSGRQFSNSRSEMNVSTLELGDSALYLCASSPGQALNTGELFFGEGSRLTVL.

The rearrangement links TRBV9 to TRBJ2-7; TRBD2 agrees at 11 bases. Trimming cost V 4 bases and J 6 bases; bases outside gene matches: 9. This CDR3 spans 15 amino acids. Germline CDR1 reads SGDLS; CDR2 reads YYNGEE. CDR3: CASSPWVAGGGEQYF. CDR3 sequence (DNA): TGTGCCAGCAGCCCCTGGGTAGCGGGAGGGGGCGAGCAGTACTTC.

The DNA for the CDR3 is TGTGCCAGTAGTATGTGGGGGGGCAATGAAGCTTTCTTT. It specifies CASSMWGGNEAFF. This chain connects TRBV19 to TRBJ1-1; D is possibly TRBD1 (6 bases). The CDR3 extends over 13 amino acids. Germline V gene data show CDR1 as LNHDA and CDR2 as SQIVND (reference sequence). Trimming removed 3 bases from V and 7 bases from J, with 12 bases in between.

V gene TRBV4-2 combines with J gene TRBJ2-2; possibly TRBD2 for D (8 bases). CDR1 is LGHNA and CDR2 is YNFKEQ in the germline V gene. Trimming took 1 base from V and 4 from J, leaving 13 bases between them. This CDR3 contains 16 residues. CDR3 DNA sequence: TGTGCCAGCAGCCAAGCGGGGGGGACAGCCACCGGGGAGCTGTTTTTT. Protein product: CASSQAGGTATGELFF.

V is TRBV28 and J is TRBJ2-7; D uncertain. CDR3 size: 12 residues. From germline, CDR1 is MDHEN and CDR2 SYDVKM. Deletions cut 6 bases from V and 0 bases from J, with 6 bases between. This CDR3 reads CASSSSSYEQYF. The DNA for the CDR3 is TGTGCCAGCAGCTCGAGCTCCTACGAGCAGTACTTC.

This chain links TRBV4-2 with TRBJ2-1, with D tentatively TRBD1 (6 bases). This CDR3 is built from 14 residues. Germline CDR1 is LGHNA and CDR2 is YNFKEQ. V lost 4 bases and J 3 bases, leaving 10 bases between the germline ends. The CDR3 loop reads CASSPRTDYNEQFF. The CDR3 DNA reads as TGTGCCAGCAGCCCCAGGACAGACTACAATGAGCAGTTCTTC.

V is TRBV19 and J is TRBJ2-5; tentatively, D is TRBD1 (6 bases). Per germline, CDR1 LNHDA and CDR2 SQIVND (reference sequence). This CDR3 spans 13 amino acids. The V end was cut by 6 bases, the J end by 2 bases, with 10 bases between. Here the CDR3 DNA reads TGTGCCAGTAGCAGGGGTTGGCAAGAGACCCAGTACTTC. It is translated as CASSRGWQETQYF.